Listed below are T cell receptor beta chains from one sample, sequenced in a study of Ad26.COV2.S vaccination and SARS-CoV-2 variants. Some clones are missing from TCRdb's copy, which holds only in-frame ones; the method was immunoSEQ multiplex PCR. In the table there are approximately 340,000 clones, roughly 81% of which are singletons. This sample comprised peripheral blood, obtained in a trial of Ad26.COV2.S vaccine versus placebo. The receptors shown here come from a person aged 18-65 years who received the Ad26.COV2.S COVID-19 vaccine or a placebo. CDR3s leave out the opening cysteine and the closing phenylalanine or tryptophan. Only some rows state a clone size, as once, few, many or a class for expanded clones.

>TRBJ2-1|TRBV5-1|15|.
ASSIQPRLAGGDEQF
>TRBJ2-7|TRBV7-9|14|.
ASSSILQGTGYEQY
>TRBJ2-2|TRBV24-1|13|.
ATSPSIRNTGELF
>TRBJ2-1|TRBV10-1|12|.
ASSVSRVGNEQF
>TRBJ1-1|TRBV6-6|11|.
ASRERGNTEAF
>TRBJ2-5|TRBV7-2|12|.
ASSLWVNQETQY
>TRBJ1-2|TRBV6-5|14|few
ASSSSLGTASYGYT
>TRBJ2-7|TRBV9|10|.
ASSEGGGEQY
>TRBJ2-2|TRBV3-1/TRBV3-2|13|.
ASSQNQGLTGELF
>TRBJ2-5|TRBV7-2|15|.
ASSLGSSGSWIETQY
>TRBJ2-2|TRBV11-2|12|.
ASSFARNTGELF
>TRBJ1-6|TRBV9|13|.
ASSVSGTGYSPLH
>TRBJ2-3|TRBV19|12|.
ASTKDRSWSTQY
>TRBJ2-4|TRBV6-2/TRBV6-3|14|.
ASSLTSGGQEDIQY
>TRBJ2-7|TRBV7-2|12|.
ASSLLGGTYEQY
>TRBJ2-5|TRBV6-5|12|once
ASSYDGGQETQY
>TRBJ1-3|TRBV18|11|.
ASSGLSGNTIY
>TRBJ1-2|TRBV5-5|14|.
ASSLGLGYSNYGYT
>TRBJ2-2|TRBV7-2|13|few
ASSLASGYTGELF
>TRBJ2-1|TRBV2|11|once
ASGTTGNGEQF
>TRBJ2-5|TRBV28|13|.
ASSLLGQIAETQY
>TRBJ1-1|TRBV2|9|.
AGQGGTEAF
>TRBJ2-1|TRBV27|12|.
ASTVSGSYNEQF
>TRBJ2-5|TRBV12-3/TRBV12-4|11|.
ASSPWAGETQY
>TRBJ2-6|TRBV5-6|11|.
ASSLSGANVLT
>TRBJ2-7|TRBV9|15|.
ASSGNPSGRFSYEQY
>TRBJ2-7|TRBV5-8|14|.
ASSLYSGGLTYEQY
>TRBJ1-2|TRBV2|12|.
ASSQTGVNYGYT
>TRBJ2-2|TRBV2|10|once
ASTPEKWELF
>TRBJ2-3|TRBV7-9|11|.
ASTGLASDTQY
>TRBJ2-1|TRBV28|14|.
ASSFTGTPRANEQF
>TRBJ2-2|TRBV24-1|15|.
ATSQTAGAPYTGELF
>TRBJ2-1|TRBV3-1/TRBV3-2|17|.
ASSRAPPGRLAGYNEQF
>TRBJ2-3|TRBV6-4|11|.
ASSRGLTDTQY
>TRBJ2-7|TRBV10-3|13|.
AISDPGQGPHEQY
>TRBJ1-2|TRBV5-4|13|.
ASSLQTGSNYGYT
>TRBJ2-3|TRBV27|18|.
ASSLFGGGRLAGGTDTQY
>TRBJ2-5|TRBV5-1|13|.
ASSLAPRFQETQY
>TRBJ2-5|TRBV11-3|12|.
ASSSSGSRETQY
>TRBJ1-3|TRBV6-5|12|.
ASSATALRNTIY
>TRBJ2-1|TRBV2|12|.
ASSVTGANNEQF
>TRBJ2-1|TRBV28|15|.
ASSFGTGTSAYNEQF
>TRBJ1-1|TRBV7-6|13|.
ASSLALGQNTEAF
>TRBJ2-3|TRBV7-6|15|.
ASSLGLAGEATDTQY
>TRBJ2-3|TRBV11-2|14|.
ASSRLAGSVGDTQY
>TRBJ1-5|TRBV18|14|once
ASSPGQGLSNQPQH
>TRBJ2-3|TRBV5-1|13|.
ASGLGQGKTDTQY
>TRBJ2-2|TRBV4-3|14|.
ASSAIGGPNTGELF